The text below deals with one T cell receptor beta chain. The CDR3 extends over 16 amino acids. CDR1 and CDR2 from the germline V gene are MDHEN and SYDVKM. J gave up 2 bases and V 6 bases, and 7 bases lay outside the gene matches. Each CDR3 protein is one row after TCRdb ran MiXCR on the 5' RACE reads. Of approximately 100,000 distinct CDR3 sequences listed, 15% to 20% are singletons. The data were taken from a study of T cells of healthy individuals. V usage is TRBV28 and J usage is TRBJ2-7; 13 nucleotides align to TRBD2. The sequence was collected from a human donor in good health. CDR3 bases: TGTGCCAGCAGGTACCGACTAGCGGGGGGAACCTACGAGCAGTACTTC. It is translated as CASRYRLAGGTYEQYF. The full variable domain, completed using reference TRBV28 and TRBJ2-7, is DVKVTQSSRYLVKRTGEKVFLECVQDMDHENMFWYRQDPGLGLRLIYFSYDVKMKEKGDIPEGYSVSREKKERFSLILESASTNQTSMYLCASRYRLAGGTYEQYFGPGTRLTVT.